This T cell receptor beta chain is from a study of T cell responses to AZD1222 COVID-19 vaccine. Study results and limitations: Nearly half of spike-specific TCRs reportedly go after variant regions that carry no mutations. The study found Spike-specific TCR breadth and depth rose after two AZD1222 doses.

Using immunoSEQ multiplex PCR, the repertoire was profiled, and TCRdb retains in-frame clones only, with some absent. The data show more than 150,000 clones, 75% to 95% seen once. Germline CDR1 and CDR2: KGHDR and SFDVKD. The CDR3 consists of 15 residues. Trimming removed 4 bases at V and 4 bases at J, with 15 bases between. Concerning this clone: The antigen remains unidentified.

The TCR was taken from an adult in good health. V is TRBV24-1 and J is TRBJ2-5; D is perhaps TRBD2 (6 bases). This material consisted of peripheral blood, taken on day 0 of AZD1222 vaccination. The CDR3 DNA reads as TGTGCCACCAGTGACTCCCGACTAGGAGGAGAGACCCAGTACTTC. Its translation is CATSDSRLGGETQYF.